The 20 T cell receptor beta chains reported below all come from one sample, sequenced in a study of blood T cell repertoires in COVID-19. This table comes from immunoSEQ multiplex PCR, and its TCRdb copy is limited to in-frame clones, with some not included. The table includes roughly 450,000 clones, about 90% detected once. Specimen: PBMCs or T cells enriched from blood (not recorded which). The source of these receptors is a man between 18 and 35 years old who had recovered from COVID-19.

This CDR3 is CASSPGIPGEKLFF. CDR3 nucleotides: TGTGCCAGCAGCCCCGGGATTCCTGGTGAAAAACTGTTTTTT. The chain employs TRBV2 and TRBJ1-4; D not resolved. The ends were cut back, 6 bases at V and 7 bases at J, with 15 bases in the middle. Germline loops: CDR1 SNHLY, CDR2 FYNNEI. The CDR3 is 14 residues long.

The genes are TRBV2 and TRBJ2-5; a possible D gene is TRBD1 (5 bases). The CDR3 runs to 16 residues. CDR1 and CDR2 from the germline V gene are SNHLY and FYNNEI. Trimming stripped 8 bases from V and 1 base from J, with 20 bases between. Written as DNA, the CDR3 is TGTGCCAGCCCCGGACCCGAGACAGCACTCCAAGAGACCCAGTACTTC. Protein product: CASPGPETALQETQYF.

The chain is built from TRBV6-5 and TRBJ1-6; D is unclear. Trimming left V 8 bases short and J 8 bases short, with 13 bases between. The CDR3 is made up of 13 amino acids. The germline gives CDR1 MNHEY, CDR2 SVGAGI. CDR3: CASVSAADSPLHF. For the CDR3, the DNA is TGTGCCAGCGTTTCTGCGGCCGATTCACCCCTCCACTTT.

This clone has just one count. V gene TRBV10-3 combines with J gene TRBJ1-2, with 7 bases identical to TRBD1. There are 13 residues in the CDR3. V gave up 4 bases and J gave up 4 bases; unmatched junction bases: 3. Germline V lookup: CDR1 ENHRY, CDR2 SYGVKD. As DNA, the CDR3 is TGTGCCATCAGTGGGGGACAGAGCTATGGCTACACCTTC. Protein sequence: CAISGGQSYGYTF.

V is TRBV27 and J is TRBJ1-4; 7 nucleotides line up with TRBD1. V shed 2 bases, J shed 3 bases, and the junction held 6 bases outside the gene matches. The CDR3 extends over 16 amino acids. From germline, CDR1 is MNHEY and CDR2 SMNVEV (reference sequence). The CDR3 loop reads CASSLTNRGPNEKLFF. In DNA, the CDR3 is TGTGCCAGCAGTTTAACCAACAGGGGCCCTAATGAAAAACTGTTTTTT.

The chain joins TRBV14 to TRBJ2-2; perhaps TRBD1 as D (5 bases). V gave up 2 bases and J gave up 5 bases, with 15 bases separating them. The CDR3 sequence is 16 residues long. Per germline, CDR1 SGHDN and CDR2 FVKESK. The CDR3 spells CASSQPQGYRTGELFF. CDR3 coding DNA: TGTGCCAGCAGCCAACCCCAGGGCTATAGGACCGGGGAGCTGTTTTTT. Together with reference TRBV14 and TRBJ2-2, the CDR3 gives the full variable domain: EAGVTQFPSHSVIEKGQTVTLRCDPISGHDNLYWYRRVMGKEIKFLLHFVKESKQDESGMPNNRFLAERTGGTYSTLKVQPAELEDSGVYFCASSQPQGYRTGELFFGEGSRLTVL.

The chain links TRBV5-3 to TRBJ1-2, with D possibly TRBD1 on 5 matching bases. TRBV5-3 is an ORF for which the function is uncertain. The CDR3 runs to 14 residues. V gave up 3 bases and J gave up 8 bases, with 17 bases separating them. CDR3 nucleotide sequence: TGTGCCAGAAGCTCCGCGGGGGGTATGGACGGCTACACCTTC. This encodes CARSSAGGMDGYTF.

The rearrangement links TRBV11-3 to TRBJ2-5, with TRBD2 as a possible D gene (6 bases). Trimming left V 1 base short and J 2 bases short, with 14 bases between. Germline CDR1 and CDR2: SGHNT and YENEEA. The CDR3 consists of 16 residues. The CDR3 sequence: CASSLGGTSNQETQYF. CDR3 nucleotides: TGTGCCAGCAGCTTAGGGGGGACTTCGAATCAAGAGACCCAGTACTTC.

The chain recombines TRBV6-1 with TRBJ2-6; 8 nucleotides line up with TRBD1. Trimming cost V 0 bases and J 2 bases; bases outside gene matches: 12. This CDR3 region has 20 residues. The germline V gene has CDR1 MNHNS and CDR2 SASEGT. This CDR3 reads CASSEAQGGQGHPGANVLTF. CDR3 in DNA: TGTGCCAGCAGTGAAGCGCAGGGAGGACAGGGCCACCCTGGGGCCAACGTCCTGACTTTC.

V and J are TRBV5-5 and TRBJ2-1; possibly TRBD2 for D (5 bases). CDR3 length equals 15 residues. V dropped 4 bases and J dropped 2 bases, with 13 bases sitting between them. Germline V CDR1 and CDR2: SGHKS, YYEKEE (reference sequence). CDR3 in DNA: TGTGCCAGCAGCCTACTAGAAGCCGCCTACAATGAGCAGTTCTTC. Amino acid sequence: CASSLLEAAYNEQFF.

The rearrangement uses TRBV5-4 and TRBJ2-2; D is perhaps TRBD1 (6 bases). The V gene's germline CDR1 is SGHNT and CDR2 YYREEE (reference sequence). The CDR3 length is 16 residues. Deletions cut 0 bases from V and 1 base from J, with 10 bases between. The DNA for the CDR3 is TGTGCCAGCAGCTTGGGGAGCAGGGGGAACACCGGGGAGCTGTTTTTT. The encoded protein is CASSLGSRGNTGELFF. Full variable domain (missing parts from reference TRBV5-4 and TRBJ2-2): ETGVTQSPTHLIKTRGQQVTLRCSSQSGHNTVSWYQQALGQGPQFIFQYYREEENGRGNFPPRFSGLQFPNYSSELNVNALELDDSALYLCASSLGSRGNTGELFFGEGSRLTVL.

The V and J genes are TRBV12-3 or TRBV12-4 and TRBJ1-1; TRBD1 agrees at 7 bases. The ends lost 11 bases at V and 7 bases at J; junction bases unmatched: 10. The CDR3 loop spans 12 amino acids. CDR3 coding DNA: TGTGCCGTAAGACAGGGCGTGGGTGAAGCTTTCTTT. This sequence encodes CAVRQGVGEAFF.

The genes are TRBV9 and TRBJ2-3, with 14 positions matching TRBD2. Germline CDR1 is SGDLS and CDR2 is YYNGEE. The junction had 6 bases not matched to a gene; V was cut back by 3 bases and J by 6 bases. This CDR3 spans 16 amino acids. The CDR3: CASSAYGTSGGDTQYF. The CDR3, as DNA: TGTGCCAGCAGCGCCTACGGGACTAGCGGGGGCGATACGCAGTATTTT.

The rearrangement joins TRBV5-1 to TRBJ2-3; 14 positions match TRBD2. Trimming cost V 4 bases and J 6 bases; bases outside gene matches: 7. This CDR3 is built from 16 residues. Looked up from germline, CDR1 is SGHRS and CDR2 is YFSETQ. The CDR3 bases are TGCGCCAGCAGCCACGGGACTAGCGGGAGCGTTGATACGCAGTATTTT. It is translated as CASSHGTSGSVDTQYF.

The chain has TRBV4-1 and TRBJ2-2; perhaps TRBD2 as D (5 bases). V shed 0 bases and J shed 6 bases, with 17 bases lying between them. Germline CDR1 is MGHRA and CDR2 is YSYEKL. The CDR3 contains 17 residues. The CDR3 loop is CASSQDYARGLAGELFF. CDR3 bases: TGCGCCAGCAGCCAAGATTACGCTCGGGGTTTAGCCGGGGAGCTGTTTTTT.

V gene TRBV5-1 combines with J gene TRBJ2-1, with 9 bases matching TRBD2. V was clipped by 4 bases and J by 4 bases; unmatched bases: 6. The CDR3 has 15 residues. Looked up from germline, CDR1 is SGHRS and CDR2 is YFSETQ. CDR3 in DNA: TGCGCCAGCAGCCAAACTAGCGGGCCATACAATGAGCAGTTCTTC. Translation: CASSQTSGPYNEQFF. Complete variable domain (other parts from reference TRBV5-1 and TRBJ2-1): KAGVTQTPRYLIKTRGQQVTLSCSPISGHRSVSWYQQTPGQGLQFLFEYFSETQRNKGNFPGRFSGRQFSNSRSEMNVSTLELGDSALYLCASSQTSGPYNEQFFGPGTRLTVL.

This chain uses TRBV12-3 or TRBV12-4 with TRBJ1-3; the D is unclear. Trimming removed 4 bases from V and 4 bases from J, with 5 bases in between. The CDR3 loop spans 12 amino acids. CDR3 sequence (DNA): TGTGCCAGCAGTTCTAAAGGAAACACCATATATTTT. It specifies CASSSKGNTIYF.

The genes are TRBV5-6 and TRBJ2-5; 9 bases fit TRBD2. Per the germline V gene, CDR1 is SGHDT and CDR2 is YYEEEE. V was clipped by 3 bases and J by 4 bases; unmatched bases: 16. This CDR3 has 18 residues. The CDR3 spells CASSSQTGASGMRETQYF. The DNA of the CDR3 is TGTGCCAGCAGCTCTCAAACCGGGGCTAGCGGGATGAGAGAGACCCAGTACTTC. The entire variable domain, with the rest obtained from reference TRBV5-6 and TRBJ2-5, is as follows: DAGVTQSPTHLIKTRGQQVTLRCSPKSGHDTVSWYQQALGQGPQFIFQYYEEEERQRGNFPDRFSGHQFPNYSSELNVNALLLGDSALYLCASSSQTGASGMRETQYFGPGTRLLVL.

This chain uses TRBV5-1 with TRBJ1-2, with D perhaps TRBD1 (6 bases). The germline V gene has CDR1 SGHRS and CDR2 YFSETQ. This CDR3 spans 14 amino acids. Trimming took 4 bases from V and 4 from J, leaving 14 bases between them. CDR3 coding DNA: TGCGCCAGCAGCGGAGGAGACAGGTTCTATGGCTACACCTTC. Its protein is CASSGGDRFYGYTF.

CDR3 in amino acids: CASSPTGGLYSGANVLTF. The DNA for the CDR3 is TGTGCCAGCAGCCCGACAGGGGGGCTGTACTCTGGGGCCAACGTCCTGACTTTC. The V gene is TRBV7-9, the J gene TRBJ2-6; 9 bases map to TRBD1. V shed 5 bases, J shed 0 bases, and the junction held 8 bases outside the gene matches. The CDR3 sequence is 18 residues long. Looked up from germline, CDR1 is SEHNR and CDR2 is FQNEAQ (reference sequence).